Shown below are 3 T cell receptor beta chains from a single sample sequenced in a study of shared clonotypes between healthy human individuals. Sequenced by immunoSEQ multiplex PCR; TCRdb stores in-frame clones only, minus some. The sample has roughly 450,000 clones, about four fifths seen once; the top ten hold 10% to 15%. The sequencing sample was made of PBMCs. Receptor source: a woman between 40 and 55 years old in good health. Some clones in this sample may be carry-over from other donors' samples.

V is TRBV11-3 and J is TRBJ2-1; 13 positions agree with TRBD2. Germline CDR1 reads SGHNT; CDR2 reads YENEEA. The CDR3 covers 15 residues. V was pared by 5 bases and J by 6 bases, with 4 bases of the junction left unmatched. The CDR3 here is CASSTGLAGANEQFF. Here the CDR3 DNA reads TGTGCCAGCAGCACAGGACTAGCGGGAGCCAATGAGCAGTTCTTC.

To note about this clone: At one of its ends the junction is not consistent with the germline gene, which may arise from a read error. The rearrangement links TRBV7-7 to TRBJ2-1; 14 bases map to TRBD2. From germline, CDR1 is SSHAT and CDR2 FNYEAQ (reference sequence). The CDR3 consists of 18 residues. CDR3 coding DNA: TGTGCTAGCAGCCCGCGGACTAGCGGGAGGCCCTCCTACAATGAGCAGTTCTTC. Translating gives CASSPRTSGRPSYNEQFF.

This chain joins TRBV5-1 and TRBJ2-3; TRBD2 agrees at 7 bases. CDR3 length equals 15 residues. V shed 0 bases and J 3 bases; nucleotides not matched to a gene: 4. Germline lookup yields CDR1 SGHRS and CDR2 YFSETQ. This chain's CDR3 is CASSLDGRPTDTQYF. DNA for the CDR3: TGCGCCAGCAGCTTGGACGGGAGGCCGACAGATACGCAGTATTTT.